This TCR beta chain was observed in a study of T cell responses to AZD1222 COVID-19 vaccine. This clone was seen once. TCRdb's copy holds only in-frame clones and misses some; the assay was immunoSEQ multiplex PCR. The data hold about 130,000 clones, with roughly 93% observed a single time. Per germline, CDR1 MNHEY and CDR2 SMNVEV (reference sequence). The V and J ends lost 5 bases and 2 bases, in that order; junction bases with no gene match: 5. The CDR3 has 15 amino acids. This receptor was identified in an adult who received the AZD1222 COVID-19 vaccine. The chain is built from TRBV27 and TRBJ1-5, with 8 nucleotides matching TRBD1. The sequencing here drew on peripheral blood, taken 28 days after the second AZD1222 dose. The CDR3 DNA follows: TGTGCCAGCAGTCCTCAGGGGGCGGGCAATCAGCCCCAGCATTTT. It codes for CASSPQGAGNQPQHF.